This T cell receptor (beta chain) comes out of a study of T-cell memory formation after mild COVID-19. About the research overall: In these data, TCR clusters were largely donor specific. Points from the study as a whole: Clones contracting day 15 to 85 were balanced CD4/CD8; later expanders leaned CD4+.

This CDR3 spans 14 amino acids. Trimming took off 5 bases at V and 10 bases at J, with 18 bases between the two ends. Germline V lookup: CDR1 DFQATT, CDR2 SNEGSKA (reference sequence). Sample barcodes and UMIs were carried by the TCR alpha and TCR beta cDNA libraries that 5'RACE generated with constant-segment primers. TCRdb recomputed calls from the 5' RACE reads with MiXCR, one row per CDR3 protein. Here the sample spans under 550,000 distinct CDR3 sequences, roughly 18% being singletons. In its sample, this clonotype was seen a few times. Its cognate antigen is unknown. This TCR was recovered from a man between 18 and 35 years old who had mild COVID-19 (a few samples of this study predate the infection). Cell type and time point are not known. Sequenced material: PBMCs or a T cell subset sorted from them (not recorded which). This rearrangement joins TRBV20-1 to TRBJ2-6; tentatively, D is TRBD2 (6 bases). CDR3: CSAPGTDGLNVLTF. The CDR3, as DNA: TGCAGTGCTCCCGGGACGGACGGACTAAACGTCCTGACTTTC.